Each of the 5 T cell receptor beta chains below was sequenced from the same sample in a study of beta chain features in type 1 diabetes. Reverse transcription of all isolated RNA meant that expressed TCRB transcripts were sequenced. Assay: immunoSEQ multiplex PCR; the TCRdb copy retains only in-frame clones and omits some. The repertoire holds about 220,000 clones, under 13% seen once, with 1% to 1.5% in the top ten. The sample was central memory CD4+ T cells from blood. These receptors all stem from a man aged 18 to 30 in good health.

This clone was seen only a few times. The rearrangement uses TRBV29-1 and TRBJ1-2; 9 bases agree with TRBD1. V trimming: 4 bases; J trimming: 7 bases; junction bases outside the gene matches: 4. This CDR3 has 12 residues. Germline V gene sequence: CDR1 SQVTM, CDR2 ANQGSEA. CDR3 coding DNA: TGCAGCGTTGGCAGGACAGGGGCTGGCTACACCTTC. Protein: CSVGRTGAGYTF. Full variable domain (outside the CDR3, taken from reference TRBV29-1 and TRBJ1-2): SAVISQKPSRDICQRGTSLTIQCQVDSQVTMMFWYRQQPGQSLTLIATANQGSEATYESGFVIDKFPISRPNLTFSTLTVSNMSPEDSSIYLCSVGRTGAGYTFGSGTRLTVV.

The chain combines TRBV20-1 with TRBJ1-4; 7 bases match TRBD1. Germline V CDR1 and CDR2: DFQATT, SNEGSKA (reference sequence). Trimming at V came to 3 bases and at J to 14 bases, leaving 3 bases not matched to a gene. CDR3 length: 10 residues. The CDR3: CSARVGQLFF. CDR3 nucleotides: TGCAGTGCTAGGGTGGGACAGCTGTTTTTT.

The CDR3 sequence: CASSKVRTSRPADTQYF. The CDR3 DNA follows: TGTGCCAGCAGCAAAGTCCGAACTAGCAGGCCAGCGGATACGCAGTATTTT. The chain couples TRBV21-1 to TRBJ2-3; the table's D call, TRBD2, has no DNA check behind it. TRBV21-1 counts as a pseudogene. The CDR3 is 17 residues long.

This clone was found many times. The chain employs TRBV6-5 and TRBJ2-7; TRBD2 might be the D (7 bases). The CDR3 extends over 15 amino acids. The germline gives CDR1 MNHEY, CDR2 SVGAGI. V was cut by 7 bases and J by 0 bases, with 16 bases left in between. CDR3 sequence (DNA): TGTGCCAGCAAGAGGACAGCGGGGAGCTCCTACGAGCAGTACTTC. Protein product: CASKRTAGSSYEQYF.

This chain links TRBV30 with TRBJ1-3; tentative D call: TRBD1 (5 bases). Germline assignment: CDR1 GTSNPN and CDR2 SVGIG (reference sequence). With 2 bases removed from V and 1 base from J, the gap between germline ends came to 12 bases. The CDR3 sequence is 15 residues long. The CDR3 protein is CAWSIGAVSGNTIYF. The CDR3, as DNA: TGTGCCTGGAGTATCGGGGCAGTATCTGGAAACACCATATATTTT.